The 16 T cell receptor beta chains given below trace back to one sample, sequenced in a study of cytomegalovirus exposure and HLA in healthy donors. PCR primers comprised 60 Vbeta and 13 Jbeta primers. Here immunoSEQ multiplex PCR was the method, and the copy in TCRdb shows in-frame clones only, minus some. Of 100,000 or so clones in the sample, roughly three fifths are singletons; the top ten hold 5% to 6.5%. Sequenced input: PBMCs. The origin of the receptors is a woman aged 25 to 45 in good health and CMV-seronegative.

The rearrangement joins TRBV29-1 to TRBJ2-7; 7 positions match TRBD1. There are 11 residues in the CDR3. After removal of 7 bases from V and 2 bases from J, the junction contained 2 bases not matched to a gene. The germline V gene encodes CDR1 SQVTM and CDR2 ANQGSEA. CDR3 nucleotide sequence: TGCAGCGGGCAGGGGGCCTACGAGCAGTACTTC. Translated: CSGQGAYEQYF.

This chain joins TRBV7-3 and TRBJ2-7; 9 bases are shared with TRBD2. Looked up from germline, CDR1 is SGHTA and CDR2 is FQGTGA. The CDR3 is made up of 15 amino acids. V dropped 5 bases and J dropped 4; count of bases not matched to a gene: 9. The CDR3 DNA sequence: TGTGCCAGCAGCCTCTCTAGCGGGGCTTTATACGAGCAGTACTTC. This codes for CASSLSSGALYEQYF. Full variable domain (rest looked up from reference TRBV7-3 and TRBJ2-7): GAGVSQTPSNKVTEKGKYVELRCDPISGHTALYWYRQSLGQGPEFLIYFQGTGAADDSGLPNDRFFAVRPEGSVSTLKIQRTERGDSAVYLCASSLSSGALYEQYFGPGTRLTVT.

This clone appeared a few times. V is TRBV6-6 and J is TRBJ2-7, with 9 bases matching TRBD2. The CDR3 sequence is 15 residues long. Trimming cost V 2 bases and J 2 bases; bases outside gene matches: 4. Per germline, CDR1 MNHNY and CDR2 SVGAGI (reference sequence). The CDR3 nucleotides read TGTGCCAGCAGTTACGCGGGGGGGGACCCCTACGAGCAGTACTTC. Translated, it gives CASSYAGGDPYEQYF.

In its sample, this clone was seen once. V usage is TRBV28 and J usage is TRBJ1-4; 12 nucleotides line up with TRBD1. V gave up 4 bases and J gave up 2 bases; unmatched junction bases: 5. Germline V gives CDR1 MDHEN, CDR2 SYDVKM. This CDR3 contains 17 residues. In DNA, the CDR3 is TGTGCCAGCAGTTCCGGGACAGGGGGCTCTACTAATGAAAAACTGTTTTTT. It specifies CASSSGTGGSTNEKLFF.

This sequence joins TRBV5-6 and TRBJ2-1; TRBD2 matches 11 bases. Losses at the gene ends were 5 bases for V and 3 bases for J; bases not matched to a gene: 4. Germline CDR1 reads SGHDT; CDR2 reads YYEEEE. There are 15 residues in the CDR3. CDR3: CASSYGTSGYNEQFF. The CDR3 region has the DNA TGTGCCAGCAGTTATGGGACTAGCGGCTACAATGAGCAGTTCTTC.

This clone was observed a handful of times. The CDR3 DNA is TGTGCCAGCAGCTTTGGGACTAGTAAAGAAGAGACCCAGTACTTC. Translated, it gives CASSFGTSKEETQYF. The rearrangement joins TRBV7-6 to TRBJ2-5, with 8 positions matching TRBD2. Germline V gives CDR1 SGHVS, CDR2 FNYEAQ. Unmatched junction bases numbered 6, after V lost 3 bases and J lost 3 bases. The length of the CDR3 is 15 residues.

This clone was recorded a few times. The chain has TRBV5-4 and TRBJ2-1, with 10 bases aligning to TRBD2. The germline gives CDR1 SGHNT, CDR2 YYREEE (reference sequence). The CDR3 runs 15 residues. The V gene end was trimmed by 2 bases and the J gene end by 9 bases; junction bases not matched to a gene: 8. CDR3 nucleotides: TGTGCCAGCAGCTTAGCCTGGCAGCGGGGGGGTGAGCAGTTCTTC. Translating it yields CASSLAWQRGGEQFF.

The chain employs TRBV5-1 and TRBJ2-5, with D unresolved. Germline loops: CDR1 SGHRS, CDR2 YFSETQ. CDR3 length: 14 amino acids. Trimming took 2 bases from V and 5 from J, leaving 13 bases between them. The CDR3 coding sequence is TGCGCCAGCAGCTTTTTTGGTACCGGTGAGACCCAGTACTTC. It yields the protein CASSFFGTGETQYF.

This chain connects TRBV6-1 to TRBJ1-3; weak D call: TRBD1 (5 bases). Trimming stripped 2 bases from V and 4 bases from J, with 15 bases between. The CDR3 contains 16 residues. The germline V gene encodes CDR1 MNHNS and CDR2 SASEGT. The chain's CDR3 is CASSERDYWSGNTIYF. CDR3 nucleotide sequence: TGTGCCAGCAGTGAAAGGGACTATTGGTCGGGAAACACCATATATTTT.

The rearrangement joins TRBV5-1 to TRBJ1-4, with D perhaps matching TRBD1 (5 bases). Germline CDR1 SGHRS, CDR2 YFSETQ. This CDR3 contains 13 residues. V shed 5 bases and J shed 0 bases, with 5 bases lying between them. CDR3 DNA sequence: TGCGCCAGCAGAGGGGCAACTAATGAAAAACTGTTTTTT. Encoded protein: CASRGATNEKLFF.

In this sample, this clone turned up a few times. One end of the junction is discordant with germline, which a read error may explain. The rearrangement joins TRBV28 to TRBJ1-1; tentative D call: TRBD1 (5 bases). The CDR3 is 12 residues long. CDR1 MDHEN and CDR2 SYDVKM come from the germline V gene. CDR3 in amino acids: CASSLLRTQVFF. The CDR3 DNA is TGTGCCAGCAGTTTATTGCGCACACAGGTGTTTTTT.

V is TRBV4-2 and J is TRBJ2-7; maybe TRBD2 (5 bases). The CDR3 is 12 residues long. Germline lookup yields CDR1 LGHNA and CDR2 YNFKEQ. Trimming removed 5 bases from V and 6 bases from J, with 11 bases in between. This CDR3 is CASSLGGFEQYF. CDR3 sequence (DNA): TGTGCCAGCAGCTTGGGCGGGTTCGAGCAGTACTTC.

The rearrangement links TRBV4-1 to TRBJ2-3; D ambiguous. Per the germline V gene, CDR1 is MGHRA and CDR2 is YSYEKL. Trimming stripped 1 base from V and 2 bases from J, with 13 bases between. The CDR3 extends over 16 amino acids. The CDR3 reads CASSQVGVGATDTQYF. The CDR3 bases are TGCGCCAGCAGCCAAGTCGGTGTAGGAGCCACAGATACGCAGTATTTT.

V usage is TRBV5-1 and J usage is TRBJ2-3; the match to TRBD2 covers 7 bases. The CDR3 consists of 16 residues. The germline gives CDR1 SGHRS, CDR2 YFSETQ. The trim removed 4 bases at V and 0 bases at J, leaving 8 bases unmatched. In DNA, the CDR3 is TGCGCCAGCAGCCGGGGAGCGGGGACTAGCACAGATACGCAGTATTTT. It specifies CASSRGAGTSTDTQYF.

This clone was counted only a few times. This chain joins TRBV14 and TRBJ2-5, with 9 bases aligning to TRBD1. CDR1 and CDR2 (germline): SGHDN, FVKESK. CDR3 size: 16 residues. V lost 4 bases and J lost 3; bases outside the gene matches: 9. Here the CDR3 DNA reads TGTGCCAGCAGCCTTACACCGGGACAGGGCGAAGAGACCCAGTACTTC. Its translation is CASSLTPGQGEETQYF.

The chain recombines TRBV15 with TRBJ2-5; no definite D call. The germline V gene has CDR1 LNHNV and CDR2 YYDKDF (reference sequence). V was pared by 0 bases and J by 4 bases, with 6 bases between. This CDR3 has 13 amino acids. Written as DNA, the CDR3 is TGTGCCACCAGCAGAGATGTCAGAGAGACCCAGTACTTC. Translated: CATSRDVRETQYF.